The next 22 T cell receptor beta chains were all read from a single sample in a study of Tregs in tolerant kidney transplant recipients. Using immunoSEQ multiplex PCR, the repertoire was profiled, and TCRdb retains in-frame clones only, with some absent. This table has more than 95,000 clones, around 91% appearing once. Sequences were obtained from CD4+ T cells from blood. The receptors stem from a human donor in good health.

The V gene is TRBV2, the J gene TRBJ2-2; TRBD1 matches 9 bases. CDR1 is SNHLY and CDR2 is FYNNEI in the germline V gene. The J segment lost 7 bases and the V segment lost 7 bases, leaving 13 bases of the junction unmatched. This CDR3 comprises 16 residues. The CDR3 loop is CASTEQGADLIGELFF. CDR3 DNA: TGTGCCAGCACCGAACAGGGGGCGGATTTAATCGGGGAGCTGTTTTTT.

This chain links TRBV2 with TRBJ2-1; D may be TRBD1 (5 bases). The V end lost 4 bases, the J end lost 4 bases, and 11 bases lay between the germline ends. This CDR3 is built from 14 residues. From germline, CDR1 is SNHLY and CDR2 FYNNEI. The CDR3 DNA reads as TGTGCCAGCAGTGCCCAGGGCCCTTACAATGAGCAGTTCTTC. As protein: CASSAQGPYNEQFF.

The chain combines TRBV6-1 with TRBJ2-4; TRBD1 aligns across 7 bases. V dropped 2 bases and J dropped 0; count of bases not matched to a gene: 13. The CDR3 covers 19 residues. Germline-derived CDR1 and CDR2 are MNHNS and SASEGT. The CDR3, as DNA: TGTGCCAGCAGTGAAACAGAGAGGGGGCAAAGATTAGCCAAAAACATTCAGTACTTC. This encodes CASSETERGQRLAKNIQYF.

This clone was seen just once. The chain uses TRBV5-1 and TRBJ2-5, with 7 positions matching TRBD2. V dropped 4 bases and J dropped 5; count of bases not matched to a gene: 14. There are 16 residues in the CDR3. Per germline, CDR1 SGHRS and CDR2 YFSETQ. CDR3 sequence: CASSPRGDYSGETQYF. The CDR3 DNA reads TGCGCCAGCAGCCCCCGCGGGGACTACTCGGGGGAGACCCAGTACTTC.

The V call is TRBV5-1, the J call TRBJ2-5; TRBD1 or TRBD2 may be the D gene (6 bases each). Per germline, CDR1 SGHRS and CDR2 YFSETQ. The CDR3 has 15 residues. V was clipped by 1 base and J by 1 base, with 11 bases between them. Written as DNA, the CDR3 is TGCGCCAGCAGCTTGCGGGGGCAGGGCCAAGAGACCCAGTACTTC. Translating gives CASSLRGQGQETQYF. The complete variable domain, with remaining parts taken from reference TRBV5-1 and TRBJ2-5, reads KAGVTQTPRYLIKTRGQQVTLSCSPISGHRSVSWYQQTPGQGLQFLFEYFSETQRNKGNFPGRFSGRQFSNSRSEMNVSTLELGDSALYLCASSLRGQGQETQYFGPGTRLLVL.

The rearrangement uses TRBV6-1 and TRBJ2-7; 7 nucleotides align to TRBD2. This CDR3 is built from 13 residues. J was trimmed by 3 bases and V by 7 bases; bases with no gene match: 6. Germline V gene sequence: CDR1 MNHNS, CDR2 SASEGT. In DNA form, the CDR3 reads TGTGCCAGCAAGGAGGGCGGGAGCTACGAGCAGTACTTC. It yields the protein CASKEGGSYEQYF.

The rearrangement joins TRBV5-1 to TRBJ2-1, with D perhaps TRBD1 or TRBD2 (5 bases each). Germline V gene sequence: CDR1 SGHRS, CDR2 YFSETQ. The CDR3 length is 14 residues. V was pared by 3 bases and J by 6 bases, with 13 bases between. The CDR3 here is CASSSTGTTNEQFF. The CDR3 coding sequence is TGCGCCAGCAGCTCGACCGGGACCACCAATGAGCAGTTCTTC.

As regards this clone: This sample also contains other DNA sequences that code for the same CDR3. The rearrangement joins TRBV5-1 to TRBJ1-4; possibly TRBD1 for D (5 bases). The CDR3 loop spans 14 amino acids. The V gene lost 0 bases and the J gene lost 7 bases, with 10 bases spanning the gap. CDR1 SGHRS and CDR2 YFSETQ come from the germline V gene. CDR3 DNA sequence: TGCGCCAGCAGCTTGGTGGGGCAGAGTGAAAAACTGTTTTTT. Its protein is CASSLVGQSEKLFF.

In its sample, this clone was seen once. The CDR3 DNA reads TGTGCCAGCAAAGGTAGCAATCAGCCCCAGCATTTT. Its translation: CASKGSNQPQHF. The rearrangement joins TRBV6-1 to TRBJ1-5; D remains unclear. Trimming pared 7 bases from V and 0 bases from J, leaving 4 bases between. Per germline, CDR1 MNHNS and CDR2 SASEGT. The CDR3 consists of 12 residues.

The rearrangement joins TRBV2 to TRBJ2-2; no reliable D call. Germline V gene data show CDR1 as SNHLY and CDR2 as FYNNEI. The CDR3 is 15 residues long. Trimming pared 4 bases from V and 2 bases from J, leaving 11 bases between. The CDR3 nucleotides are TGTGCCAGCAGTGGGGCGGAACTAAACACCGGGGAGCTGTTTTTT. Translation gives CASSGAELNTGELFF.

V gene TRBV29-1 combines with J gene TRBJ2-1; 7 nucleotides align to TRBD2. Germline V gene sequence: CDR1 SQVTM, CDR2 ANQGSEA. This CDR3 is built from 14 residues. J lost 3 bases, V lost 3 bases, and 5 bases had no gene match. The DNA of the CDR3 is TGCAGCGTTGATGCGGGAGTCCACTACAATGAGCAGTTCTTC. Its protein product is CSVDAGVHYNEQFF.

The gene calls are TRBV5-1 and TRBJ2-5, with D maybe TRBD1 (5 bases). Germline CDR1 is SGHRS and CDR2 is YFSETQ. CDR3 size: 16 residues. Deletions cut 4 bases from V and 0 bases from J, with 16 bases between. CDR3 residues: CASSRQGVTYQETQYF. The CDR3 nucleotides are TGCGCCAGCAGCCGCCAAGGGGTAACCTACCAAGAGACCCAGTACTTC.

Written as DNA, the CDR3 is TGTGCCAGCAGTGCCTTGAACACTGAAGCTTTCTTT. It translates to CASSALNTEAFF. V usage is TRBV6-1 and J usage is TRBJ1-1; D is ambiguous. Germline-derived CDR1 and CDR2 are MNHNS and SASEGT. Trimming removed 4 bases from V and 0 bases from J, with 3 bases in between. This CDR3 region has 12 residues.

The chain recombines TRBV19 with TRBJ1-2; D is undetermined. Germline V gene sequence: CDR1 LNHDA, CDR2 SQIVND (reference sequence). Deletions cut 7 bases from V and 6 bases from J, with 21 bases between. This CDR3 comprises 15 residues. The CDR3 coding sequence is TGTGCCAGTACCCCTGTTGGGAGCACGGGTGATGGCTACACCTTC. Amino acids: CASTPVGSTGDGYTF.

CDR3 loop: CASSLSPSSGNTIYF. The CDR3, as DNA: TGTGCCAGCAGCCTCAGTCCTTCCTCTGGAAACACCATATATTTT. The V call is TRBV7-3, the J call TRBJ1-3; D is undetermined. The CDR3 is 15 residues long. V lost 5 bases and J lost 0, with 11 bases in between. CDR1 is SGHTA and CDR2 is FQGTGA in the germline V gene.

V gene TRBV5-1 combines with J gene TRBJ2-5; weak D call: TRBD2 (6 bases). Germline CDR1 is SGHRS and CDR2 is YFSETQ. Trimming cost V 0 bases and J 5 bases, with 11 bases left between them. There are 14 residues in the CDR3. Here the CDR3 reads CASSLGGVDETQYF. CDR3 nucleotide sequence: TGCGCCAGCAGCTTGGGCGGGGTCGATGAGACCCAGTACTTC.

The rearrangement links TRBV30 to TRBJ2-5; 12 bases fit TRBD2. Germline trimming cut 3 bases from V and 4 bases from J; bases unmatched to any gene: 18. Germline-derived CDR1 and CDR2 are GTSNPN and SVGIG (reference sequence). The CDR3 is 19 amino acids. The CDR3 DNA follows: TGTGCCTGGAGCGAGGGCTGGACTAGCGGGGCCGCCGGGGGAGAGACCCAGTACTTC. Amino acids: CAWSEGWTSGAAGGETQYF.

V gene TRBV15 combines with J gene TRBJ2-3, with D perhaps matching TRBD2 (6 bases). The germline CDR1 and CDR2 sequences are LNHNV and YYDKDF (reference sequence). The CDR3 totals 17 residues. V was cut by 0 bases and J by 1 base, with 14 bases left in between. CDR3 amino acids: CATSRERAGSGTDTQYF. The DNA for the CDR3 is TGTGCCACCAGCAGAGAGAGGGCGGGGTCTGGCACAGATACGCAGTATTTT.

The J gene is TRBJ1-6, the V gene TRBV7-3; 7 bases align to TRBD1. V lost 3 bases to trimming and J lost 7 bases; unmatched junction nucleotides: 0. The V gene's germline CDR1 is SGHTA and CDR2 FQGTGA. The CDR3 runs 13 residues. This CDR3 reads CASSLGQNSPLHF. The CDR3 DNA sequence: TGTGCCAGCAGCTTGGGACAGAATTCACCCCTCCACTTT.

The chain links TRBV7-6 to TRBJ2-2; D may be TRBD1 or TRBD2 (6 bases each). The CDR3 runs 16 residues. Trimming shortened V by 1 base and J by 2 bases, and 11 bases separated the two germline ends. The germline V gene encodes CDR1 SGHVS and CDR2 FNYEAQ. CDR3 sequence reads: CASSLGPGANTGELFF. The CDR3, as DNA: TGTGCCAGCAGCTTAGGCCCGGGGGCCAACACCGGGGAGCTGTTTTTT.

V and J are TRBV9 and TRBJ2-5; tentatively, D is TRBD2 (6 bases). V was pared by 2 bases and J by 5 bases, with 7 bases between. This CDR3 contains 12 residues. Germline V gene lookup returns CDR1 SGDLS and CDR2 YYNGEE. The CDR3 sequence: CASSVGGETQYF. CDR3 in DNA: TGTGCCAGCAGCGTGGGGGGTGAGACCCAGTACTTC.

The gene calls are TRBV7-8 and TRBJ1-2; perhaps TRBD1 as D (6 bases). The CDR3 consists of 14 residues. Trimming removed 1 base from V and 9 bases from J, with 15 bases in between. Per the germline V gene, CDR1 is SGHVS and CDR2 is FQNEAQ. For the CDR3, the DNA is TGTGCCAGCAGCTTAGTCCTCAGGGGAGGTAGCTACACCTTC. Its protein is CASSLVLRGGSYTF.